This passage covers 27 T cell receptor beta chains from one sample sequenced in a study of CD4+ T cells in melanoma. The method was immunoSEQ multiplex PCR; TCRdb's version includes in-frame clones alone and lacks a portion of them. The sample lists about 140,000 clones; around 90% were seen once. The receptor source for this set is a human donor with melanoma.

This chain uses TRBV30 with TRBJ2-5, with 7 bases matching TRBD1. The J call may be wrong; the DNA end is better matched by TRBJ2-7. Germline values: CDR1 GTSNPN, CDR2 SVGIG (reference sequence). This CDR3 contains 14 residues. CDR3 bases: TGTGCCTGGAGTGAGTCAGGGGGTGAGTACGAGCAGTACTTC. Translating gives CAWSESGGEYEQYF.

The J gene is TRBJ1-1, the V gene TRBV21-1. TRBV21-1 is shown as a pseudogene. The CDR3 loop spans 12 amino acids. DNA of the CDR3: TGTGCCAGCAGCCAAGGGAACACTGAAGCTTTCTTT. Amino acid sequence: CASSQGNTEAFF.

The genes are TRBV27 and TRBJ2-5, with 9 positions matching TRBD1. Trimming cost V 5 bases and J 3 bases; bases outside gene matches: 7. This CDR3 comprises 15 residues. Germline V gene lookup returns CDR1 MNHEY and CDR2 SMNVEV (reference sequence). The DNA for the CDR3 is TGTGCCAGCAGTACGACCGGGACAGGGAAAGAGACCCAGTACTTC. It specifies CASSTTGTGKETQYF.

The J gene is TRBJ2-6, the V gene TRBV2; no clear D gene. Germline V lookup: CDR1 SNHLY, CDR2 FYNNEI. V was cut by 0 bases and J by 0 bases, with 3 bases left in between. The CDR3 is made up of 15 amino acids. CDR3 coding DNA: TGTGCCAGCAGTGAAGCCTACTCTGGGGCCAACGTCCTGACTTTC. Protein product: CASSEAYSGANVLTF.

Worth noting for this clone: The same CDR3 is also encoded by other DNA sequences in this sample. The chain recombines TRBV5-1 with TRBJ1-1, with a tentative D call TRBD1 (6 bases). The CDR3 contains 14 residues. In germline, CDR1 is SGHRS, CDR2 YFSETQ. The V end was cut by 5 bases, the J end by 1 base, with 12 bases between. The CDR3 region is CASRTQGANTEAFF. The CDR3 bases are TGCGCCAGCAGGACACAGGGAGCGAACACTGAAGCTTTCTTT. Looking up the rest from reference TRBV5-1 and TRBJ1-1 gives the full variable domain: KAGVTQTPRYLIKTRGQQVTLSCSPISGHRSVSWYQQTPGQGLQFLFEYFSETQRNKGNFPGRFSGRQFSNSRSEMNVSTLELGDSALYLCASRTQGANTEAFFGQGTRLTVV.

The chain is built from TRBV29-1 and TRBJ2-5; D is undetermined. Trimming removed 4 bases at V and 2 bases at J, with 11 bases between. CDR1 and CDR2 (germline): SQVTM, ANQGSEA. CDR3 length equals 13 residues. CDR3 amino acids: CSVAEVLQETQYF. Written as DNA, the CDR3 is TGCAGCGTTGCAGAAGTCCTTCAAGAGACCCAGTACTTC.

The chain couples TRBV9 to TRBJ2-2; 8 nucleotides align to TRBD2. The germline gives CDR1 SGDLS, CDR2 YYNGEE. The CDR3 extends over 20 amino acids. J lost 4 bases, V lost 0 bases, and 17 bases had no gene match. The CDR3 spells CASSVASGGAGVLFTGELFF. The CDR3, as DNA: TGTGCCAGCAGCGTAGCTTCGGGGGGGGCGGGGGTCCTGTTCACCGGGGAGCTGTTTTTT.

V usage is TRBV30 and J usage is TRBJ1-1, with no clear D. Trimming stripped 7 bases from V and 8 bases from J, with 8 bases between. This CDR3 has 9 residues. The germline CDR1 and CDR2 sequences are GTSNPN and SVGIG (reference sequence). Written as DNA, the CDR3 is TGTGCCTTAGACCACGAAGCTTTCTTT. Translating gives CALDHEAFF.

V and J are TRBV5-1 and TRBJ2-5; a possible D gene is TRBD1 (5 bases). CDR1 is SGHRS, CDR2 YFSETQ, per germline. This CDR3 contains 14 residues. V was trimmed by 2 bases and J by 5 bases, leaving 13 bases between them. The DNA of the CDR3 is TGCGCCAGCAGCTTAGAAGGGGTGAGGGAGACCCAGTACTTC. The encoded protein is CASSLEGVRETQYF.

The chain employs TRBV7-2 and TRBJ2-7; D unresolved. The V and J ends lost 1 base and 7 bases respectively, with 11 bases between them. Germline values: CDR1 SGHTA, CDR2 FQGNSA. The CDR3 spans 13 residues. The DNA for the CDR3 is TGTGCCAGCAGCTTAGTGAGGAACCGGGAGCAGTACTTC. It yields the protein CASSLVRNREQYF.

V usage is TRBV5-4 and J usage is TRBJ2-1, with D perhaps matching TRBD1 or TRBD2 (5 bases each). The V end was cut by 2 bases, the J end by 8 bases, with 11 bases between. This CDR3 spans 13 amino acids. Looked up from germline, CDR1 is SGHNT and CDR2 is YYREEE (reference sequence). CDR3: CASSFGRGDEQFF. As DNA, the CDR3 is TGTGCCAGCAGCTTTGGACGAGGGGATGAGCAGTTCTTC.

V usage is TRBV18 and J usage is TRBJ2-2; 7 bases fit TRBD1. After removal of 3 bases from V and 3 bases from J, the junction contained 7 bases not matched to a gene. The CDR3 length is 16 residues. Germline CDR1 reads KGHSH; CDR2 reads LQKENI. The CDR3 nucleotides are TGTGCCAGCTCACCCCGACAGGGCTCAGACACCGGGGAGCTGTTTTTT. This encodes CASSPRQGSDTGELFF.

Only one count was recorded for this clone. V usage is TRBV12-5 and J usage is TRBJ2-2; 10 bases align to TRBD1. V dropped 2 bases and J dropped 4; count of bases not matched to a gene: 7. Germline values: CDR1 LGHNT, CDR2 FRNRAP. This CDR3 contains 17 residues. The CDR3 nucleotides read TGTGCTAGTGGTTTGCCAACGGGACAGGGGCTCACCGGGGAGCTGTTTTTT. Its protein product is CASGLPTGQGLTGELFF.

The chain has TRBV29-1 and TRBJ2-7, with 10 nucleotides matching TRBD1. The CDR3 extends over 13 amino acids. Trimming removed 7 bases from V and 2 bases from J; junction bases left unmatched: 5. The V gene's germline CDR1 is SQVTM and CDR2 ANQGSEA. CDR3 sequence: CSAGGQGPYEQYF. CDR3 nucleotides: TGCAGCGCCGGGGGACAGGGGCCCTACGAGCAGTACTTC.

As DNA, the CDR3 is TGTGCCAGCAGCTTAGACGCGGGGGGCTACGAGCAGTACTTC. This gives the protein CASSLDAGGYEQYF. The chain combines TRBV7-9 with TRBJ2-7; TRBD2 matches at 8 bases. Per the germline V gene, CDR1 is SEHNR and CDR2 is FQNEAQ (reference sequence). The CDR3 totals 14 residues. With V trimmed by 1 base and J by 3 bases, 2 bases remained unmatched.

The chain links TRBV18 to TRBJ2-1; D gene uncertain. Germline V gene lookup returns CDR1 KGHSH and CDR2 LQKENI. The CDR3 is 16 residues long. Trimming shortened V by 3 bases and J by 0 bases, and 12 bases separated the two germline ends. CDR3 sequence reads: CASSPDRWSSYNEQFF. CDR3 nucleotide sequence: TGTGCCAGCTCACCTGACCGGTGGAGCTCCTACAATGAGCAGTTCTTC.

The gene calls are TRBV7-9 and TRBJ2-3, with D hard to call. Trimming shortened V by 4 bases and J by 4 bases, and 12 bases separated the two germline ends. The length of the CDR3 is 14 residues. Germline V gives CDR1 SEHNR, CDR2 FQNEAQ (reference sequence). The chain's CDR3 is CASSYDLTADTQYF. The CDR3 DNA reads TGTGCCAGCAGCTACGACCTCACCGCAGATACGCAGTATTTT.

The V gene is TRBV7-2, the J gene TRBJ2-1; D tentatively reads TRBD1 or TRBD2 (5 bases each). V was pared by 5 bases and J by 15 bases, with 14 bases between. The germline gives CDR1 SGHTA, CDR2 FQGNSA. This CDR3 is built from 11 residues. CDR3 DNA: TGTGCCAGCAGCATTGGGGGAGATCGGTTCTTC. It codes for CASSIGGDRFF. Full variable domain (remainder filled in from reference TRBV7-2 and TRBJ2-1): GAGVSQSPSNKVTEKGKDVELRCDPISGHTALYWYRQSLGQGLEFLIYFQGNSAPDKSGLPSDRFSAERTGGSVSTLTIQRTQQEDSAVYLCASSIGGDRFFGPGTRLTVL.

The rearrangement uses TRBV6-5 and TRBJ1-1; no reliable D call. Germline loops: CDR1 MNHEY, CDR2 SVGAGI. This CDR3 has 14 amino acids. The V end lost 0 bases, the J end lost 2 bases, and 7 bases lay between the germline ends. The DNA for the CDR3 is TGTGCCAGCAGTTACTCGAGGCGTAACACTGAAGCTTTCTTT. Translating it yields CASSYSRRNTEAFF.

This clone has a single count. This sequence joins TRBV6-6 and TRBJ2-5; maybe TRBD2 (6 bases). The CDR3 totals 13 residues. V gave up 5 bases and J gave up 1 base, with 8 bases separating them. CDR1 MNHNY and CDR2 SVGAGI come from the germline V gene (reference sequence). The CDR3 protein is CASSLSGQETQYF. The CDR3, as DNA: TGTGCCAGCAGTCTTAGCGGCCAAGAGACCCAGTACTTC.

This chain connects TRBV27 to TRBJ2-7, with 9 positions matching TRBD2. Germline V gives CDR1 MNHEY, CDR2 SMNVEV (reference sequence). The CDR3 has 13 residues. Unmatched junction bases numbered 3, after V lost 5 bases and J lost 4 bases. Here the CDR3 DNA reads TGTGCCAGCAGTACGACTAGCGGATACGAGCAGTACTTC. Its translation: CASSTTSGYEQYF.

This chain uses TRBV27 with TRBJ2-1; D unresolved. Germline V gene sequence: CDR1 MNHEY, CDR2 SMNVEV (reference sequence). The CDR3 contains 11 residues. V shed 6 bases and J shed 5 bases, with 5 bases lying between them. In nucleotides, the CDR3 is TGTGCCAGCAGCCGTAACAATGAGCAGTTCTTC. Its translation is CASSRNNEQFF.

The rearrangement joins TRBV2 to TRBJ2-7; tentatively, D is TRBD1 (5 bases). This CDR3 spans 15 amino acids. Germline V lookup: CDR1 SNHLY, CDR2 FYNNEI. The V end lost 2 bases, the J end lost 5 bases, and 16 bases lay between the germline ends. CDR3 bases: TGTGCCAGCAGTGAAATAGGGGTTCAGGGCAACGAGCAGTACTTC. Protein: CASSEIGVQGNEQYF. The full variable domain, its missing parts supplied by reference TRBV2 and TRBJ2-7, is EPEVTQTPSHQVTQMGQEVILRCVPISNHLYFYWYRQILGQKVEFLVSFYNNEISEKSEIFDDQFSVERPDGSNFTLKIRSTKLEDSAMYFCASSEIGVQGNEQYFGPGTRLTVT.

The V and J genes are TRBV6-1 and TRBJ1-5, with 7 bases matching TRBD1. V lost 2 bases, J lost 9 bases, and 7 bases stayed unmatched. Germline V gives CDR1 MNHNS, CDR2 SASEGT. The CDR3 has 14 residues. The CDR3 DNA is TGTGCCAGCAGTGAAACATCGACAGGGCGGCCCCAGCATTTT. Translation gives CASSETSTGRPQHF.

This rearrangement joins TRBV6-5 to TRBJ1-1, with D unresolved. The germline CDR1 and CDR2 sequences are MNHEY and SVGAGI. CDR3 length: 13 residues. Trimming cost V 3 bases and J 3 bases, with 8 bases left between them. Written as DNA, the CDR3 is TGTGCCAGCAGTTATAGTCTGGACACTGAAGCTTTCTTT. It specifies CASSYSLDTEAFF.

J is TRBJ2-1 and V is TRBV5-1; 7 nucleotides agree with TRBD2. CDR1 is SGHRS and CDR2 is YFSETQ in the germline V gene. The CDR3 totals 13 residues. Germline trimming cut 4 bases from V and 9 bases from J; bases unmatched to any gene: 7. CDR3 protein: CASSIQGRGEQFF. The CDR3 coding sequence is TGCGCCAGCAGCATTCAAGGGAGGGGTGAGCAGTTCTTC.

The V call is TRBV18, the J call TRBJ1-4; D call uncertain. The V end lost 5 bases, the J end lost 0 bases, and 7 bases lay between the germline ends. This CDR3 comprises 14 residues. In germline, CDR1 is KGHSH, CDR2 LQKENI. The CDR3 region is CASSSIATNEKLFF. CDR3 nucleotides: TGTGCCAGCTCATCCATTGCAACTAATGAAAAACTGTTTTTT.